This T cell receptor (beta chain) stems from a study of blood T cell repertoires in COVID-19 (dated by TCRdb to about 2020). About the study as a whole: The collaborator samples originated in the United States, Italy and Spain and spanned the acute and convalescent phases of COVID-19. The prospective study material was composed of cDNA or gDNA derived from T cells, B-cell-depleted T cells, or PBMCs. The dataset comprised deeply sampled blood TCRbeta repertoires from subjects exposed to, actively infected with, or recovered from COVID-19. The repertoires were released in a freely available public database meant as a resource for research on the immune response to SARS-CoV-2. Samples were obtained from the ongoing ImmuneRACE study (first 160 participants) and from 1,200 or so subjects provided by 6 global collaborators. A de-identified subject ID, COVID-19 status, age in years and sex were almost always included in the sample metadata. HLA class I and class II types, where available, came from metadata supplied by the sample provider rather than from assay-based typing.

The full study reports these points: Clinical and demographic metadata were provided uncurated, with the amount varying by source and participant.

Relative to germline, V is missing 5 bases and J is missing 2 bases, with 2 bases of the junction outside any gene match. Counted from cysteine to phenylalanine, this CDR3 has 14 amino acids. Only CDR3 DNA is held: 42 bases, read in frame from base 1. Reading the germline V gene (reference sequence) gives CDR1 LNHDA and CDR2 SQIVND. TCRbeta CDR3 regions were amplified from genomic DNA using the immunoSEQ Assay, a bias-controlled multiplex PCR. On the study's bioinformatics: The number of nucleated cells in each sample was estimated from the amplification of reference gene primers within the assay. To quantify the absolute abundance of each unique TCRbeta CDR3 rearrangement, sequence reads were collapsed and filtered. For each sample, productive Simpson clonality was calculated as the square root of Simpson's diversity index over productive rearrangements. In TCRdb, the immuneACCESS table is reduced to in-frame sequences with V and J assigned. These tables do not hold every clone; where another copy was compared, an unresolved V gene accounts for under half, and the others remain unexplained. Clone size and V and J calls were adopted from that table, with D and trimming inferred from the DNA. The sample table records 95,000 to 120,000 clones; about 88% of these occur just once. The ten biggest clones cover around 3.5% of the sample.

In regard to this clone: Its antigen has not been determined. One base away there is no much larger clone; base qualities are not given.

Collaborating institutions collected whole blood in K2EDTA tubes following their own protocols. For TCRbeta analysis, collaborator samples were shipped as frozen whole blood, as isolated PBMCs, or as DNA extracted from either sample type. The TCR sequence derives from a man aged 40-50 years with acute or convalescent COVID-19. The chain joins TRBV19 to TRBJ2-2; TRBD1 lines up with 7 middle nucleotides. Sequenced material: peripheral blood. The nucleotide sequence is given as TGTGCCAGTAGTGGGGACAGAAACACCGGGGAGCTGTTTTTT. It specifies CASSGDRNTGELFF.